This T cell receptor beta chain was obtained from a study of blood T cells in healthy people across ages. Study overall: With template switching, about one barcoded beta molecule was captured per two T cells.

This clonotype was seen only a few times. Trimming cost V 3 bases and J 5 bases, with 11 bases left between them. Germline lookup yields CDR1 DFQATT and CDR2 SNEGSKA (reference sequence). CDR3 length equals 13 residues. A second PCR, run for 7 to 11 cycles, used a sample-barcoded 5' primer plus a J-beta primer mix. TCRdb used MiXCR to reprocess the 5' RACE reads, holding one entry per CDR3 protein. Among around 1,700,000 distinct CDR3 sequences listed, approximately 28% were seen once. Source material: blood. The rearrangement links TRBV20-1 to TRBJ2-1, with D possibly being TRBD2 (6 bases). The source is a woman aged 25 to 45 in good health. The CDR3, as DNA: TGCAGTGCTAGTTCCGGACTAAACAATGAGCAGTTCTTC. Its protein is CSASSGLNNEQFF.